This T cell receptor beta chain was recovered during a study of T cell responses to AZD1222 COVID-19 vaccine. The protocol was immunoSEQ multiplex PCR, while the TCRdb copy is restricted to in-frame clones and leaves out a portion. This table holds approximately 70,000 clones, 88% found once. Study findings and constraints: No repertoire was sampled before or during the peak T cell response, only after it. Of spike-specific TCRs, nearly half reportedly target regions left unmutated in variants. Donors skewed white British and female; clonal diversity was possibly underestimated. Across the whole spike, CD4 TCRs peaked at regions 160-218 and 743-854.

V was shortened by 4 bases and J by 0 bases, with 11 bases between the two germline ends. This CDR3 spans 15 amino acids. Germline V CDR1 and CDR2: SGDLS, YYNGEE. Of note for this clone: Antigen unknown.

The chain couples TRBV9 to TRBJ1-5; D not resolved. The clonotype comes from an adult who received the MenACWY meningococcal vaccine as a control. This sample comprised peripheral blood, obtained 28 days after the second dose of the MenACWY control vaccine. The CDR3 bases are TGTGCCAGCAGCCCGGTGGGGAATAGCAATCAGCCCCAGCATTTT. Translation: CASSPVGNSNQPQHF.